Each of the 17 T cell receptor beta chains below was sequenced from the same sample in a study of blood T cells in healthy people across ages. Combining a sample-barcoded 5' primer with a J-beta primer mix, a second PCR ran for about 6 to 11 cycles. TCRdb itself ran the 5' RACE reads through MiXCR, one entry per CDR3 protein. Altogether fewer than 800,000 distinct CDR3 sequences are present, roughly 30% being singletons, with the ten largest covering 15%. Sequences were obtained from blood. The receptors were sampled from a woman of 80 years or more in good health.

This clonotype was observed a few times. This could be a read error, since a much larger clone is one nucleotide away. This rearrangement joins TRBV25-1 to TRBJ1-2; D is perhaps TRBD1 (5 bases). The CDR3 covers 14 residues. Trimming removed 4 bases from V and 8 bases from J, with 17 bases in between. The V gene's germline CDR1 is MGHDK and CDR2 SYGVNS. CDR3 loop: CASSAKGIGTGYTF. The DNA for the CDR3 is TGTGCCAGCAGTGCAAAGGGGATCGGAACCGGCTACACCTTC.

Comment on this clonotype: This may stem from a read error, because a much larger clone lies one nucleotide away. V gene TRBV2 combines with J gene TRBJ2-7; 8 positions match TRBD1. The DNA end lines up better with TRBJ2-5; the J call may be wrong. In germline, CDR1 is SNHLY, CDR2 FYNNEI. This CDR3 is 13 amino acids long. The CDR3 DNA reads TGTGCCAGCGCCGGACAGGGTTGGGAGACCCAGTACTTC. Its translation: CASAGQGWETQYF.

A remark on this clonotype: A single base separates this from a much larger clone, so it may be a read error. This chain uses TRBV20-1 with TRBJ2-5, with D perhaps matching TRBD1 (5 bases). The CDR3 has 14 amino acids. Germline CDR1 DFQATT, CDR2 SNEGSKA (reference sequence). The V end lost 6 bases, the J end lost 11 bases, and 25 bases lay between the germline ends. The CDR3 region has the DNA TGCAGTGCGATGCGGACACCTCTACGCGATGAGCAGTACTTC. This sequence encodes CSAMRTPLRDEQYF.

This clonotype was counted many times. The chain employs TRBV28 and TRBJ1-2; possibly TRBD1 for D (5 bases). There are 13 residues in the CDR3. Germline CDR1 reads MDHEN; CDR2 reads SYDVKM. The V end was cut by 8 bases, the J end by 4 bases, with 14 bases between. The CDR3 sequence is CASGQTASYGYTF. The CDR3 DNA is TGTGCCAGCGGCCAGACAGCCTCCTATGGCTACACCTTC.

This clonotype was counted ten times or more. CDR3 protein: CASRLAGGSYEQYF. In DNA, the CDR3 is TGTGCCAGCCGCCTGGCAGGGGGCTCCTACGAGCAGTACTTC. The gene calls are TRBV2 and TRBJ2-7; 7 nucleotides align to TRBD1. The CDR3 has 14 amino acids. V shed 8 bases, J shed 0 bases, and the junction held 7 bases outside the gene matches. Germline V gene lookup returns CDR1 SNHLY and CDR2 FYNNEI. Full variable domain (rest looked up from reference TRBV2 and TRBJ2-7): EPEVTQTPSHQVTQMGQEVILRCVPISNHLYFYWYRQILGQKVEFLVSFYNNEISEKSEIFDDQFSVERPDGSNFTLKIRSTKLEDSAMYFCASRLAGGSYEQYFGPGTRLTVT.

V gene TRBV27 combines with J gene TRBJ1-4, with D possibly matching TRBD1 (5 bases). The germline gives CDR1 MNHEY, CDR2 SMNVEV (reference sequence). The CDR3 contains 14 residues. V lost 3 bases and J 7 bases, leaving 12 bases between the germline ends. This CDR3 is CASSFQGVSEKLFF. CDR3 in DNA: TGTGCCAGCAGTTTTCAAGGGGTTAGTGAAAAACTGTTTTTT.

This clonotype was detected ten times or more. This sequence joins TRBV29-1 and TRBJ2-7, with no clear D. Germline assignment: CDR1 SQVTM and CDR2 ANQGSEA. The V gene lost 7 bases and the J gene lost 6 bases, with 13 bases spanning the gap. This CDR3 is 11 amino acids long. The CDR3 bases are TGCAGCGGTTATGACCTGGGCGAGCAGTACTTC. Protein sequence: CSGYDLGEQYF.

About this clonotype itself: An end of the junction differs from the germline gene, which may be a read error. The chain recombines TRBV7-2 with TRBJ2-5; 16 bases agree with TRBD2. The CDR3 extends over 17 amino acids. CDR1 and CDR2 (germline): SGHTA, FQGNSA. In nucleotides, the CDR3 is TGTGTCAGCAGCTCGGGACTAGCGGGGGGGCCGCGTGAGACCCAGTACTTC. Amino acid sequence: CVSSSGLAGGPRETQYF.

This clonotype was seen many times. In DNA, the CDR3 is TGTGCCAGCTCACCCCTAGGGACAGGGCAAGGAAACGAGCAGTACTTC. This codes for CASSPLGTGQGNEQYF. The chain carries TRBV18 and TRBJ2-7; 9 bases align to TRBD1. CDR3 size: 16 residues. After removal of 3 bases from V and 5 bases from J, the junction contained 11 bases not matched to a gene. Germline V gives CDR1 KGHSH, CDR2 LQKENI. The full variable domain, in which reference TRBV18 and TRBJ2-7 provide the parts outside the CDR3, is NAGVMQNPRHLVRRRGQEARLRCSPMKGHSHVYWYRQLPEEGLKFMVYLQKENIIDESGMPKERFSAEFPKEGPSILRIQQVVRGDSAAYFCASSPLGTGQGNEQYFGPGTRLTVT.

The V gene is TRBV6-5, the J gene TRBJ2-3; D may be TRBD1 (6 bases). Germline loops: CDR1 MNHEY, CDR2 SVGAGI. The CDR3 consists of 18 residues. Between the trimmed V and J ends, which lost 5 bases and 0 bases, there was a span of 21 bases. The DNA for the CDR3 is TGTGCCAGCAGTACTAAGATTGGGGGCGGGTCTAGCACAGATACGCAGTATTTT. Translation: CASSTKIGGGSSTDTQYF.

This sequence joins TRBV20-1 and TRBJ1-4; weak D call: TRBD1 (6 bases). This CDR3 spans 16 amino acids. V lost 5 bases, J lost 0 bases, and 16 bases lay in between. Germline assignment: CDR1 DFQATT and CDR2 SNEGSKA (reference sequence). The CDR3 sequence is CSAWGGGGTTNEKLFF. The CDR3 coding sequence is TGCAGTGCTTGGGGGGGGGGCGGAACAACTAATGAAAAACTGTTTTTT.

The genes are TRBV29-1 and TRBJ1-1; TRBD1 is a possible D gene (5 bases). Germline V CDR1 and CDR2: SQVTM, ANQGSEA. The CDR3 runs 13 residues. Trimming removed 1 base from V and 1 base from J, with 7 bases in between. The CDR3 nucleotides are TGCAGCGTTGAAGGCAGGGCGAACACTGAAGCTTTCTTT. Translation: CSVEGRANTEAFF.

The CDR3: CASSLVRGPQGYTF. For the CDR3, the DNA is TGTGCCAGCAGTTTAGTCAGGGGGCCACAAGGCTACACCTTC. This rearrangement joins TRBV28 to TRBJ1-2; 8 nucleotides align to TRBD1. Germline values: CDR1 MDHEN, CDR2 SYDVKM. The V gene end was trimmed by 2 bases and the J gene end by 8 bases; junction bases not matched to a gene: 7. The CDR3 is 14 amino acids.

This clonotype was observed a handful of times. The chain links TRBV20-1 to TRBJ2-7, with 10 positions matching TRBD2. Germline trimming cut 6 bases from V and 4 bases from J; bases unmatched to any gene: 6. Germline lookup yields CDR1 DFQATT and CDR2 SNEGSKA (reference sequence). This CDR3 is 13 amino acids long. The CDR3, as DNA: TGCAGTGCCGAGCGGGAGGGTATTTACGAGCAGTACTTC. Its protein product is CSAEREGIYEQYF.

This clonotype occurred many times. This chain uses TRBV6-6 with TRBJ2-1; 12 bases align to TRBD1. This CDR3 is built from 14 residues. V lost 6 bases to trimming and J lost 9 bases; unmatched junction nucleotides: 6. CDR1 is MNHNY, CDR2 SVGAGI, per germline (reference sequence). In DNA, the CDR3 is TGTGCCAGCAGGGGACAGGGGGCGCAGAGTGAGCAGTTCTTC. Residues: CASRGQGAQSEQFF.

This clonotype was seen ten or more times. The rearrangement joins TRBV7-6 to TRBJ2-3; weak D call: TRBD2 (6 bases). V lost 1 base to trimming and J lost 1 base, with 9 bases between them. This CDR3 spans 15 amino acids. CDR1 SGHVS and CDR2 FNYEAQ come from the germline V gene. The CDR3 is CASSLDPSGTDTQYF. Written as DNA, the CDR3 is TGTGCCAGCAGCTTAGATCCTAGCGGCACAGATACGCAGTATTTT.

At least ten counts were recorded for this clonotype. A much larger clone sits a single nucleotide away, making a read error possible. The chain uses TRBV7-2 and TRBJ2-5; 12 nucleotides align to TRBD2. The CDR3 is 15 amino acids. Germline CDR1 SGHTA, CDR2 FQGNSA. V lost 5 bases, J lost 11 bases, and 12 bases stayed unmatched. The CDR3 sequence: CASSVRLAGDNEQYF. The CDR3 DNA reads TGTGCCAGCAGCGTTCGACTAGCGGGGGACAATGAGCAGTACTTC.